This TCR beta chain was documented in a study of neoadjuvant nivolumab and ipilimumab in lung cancer. The protocol was immunoSEQ multiplex PCR, while the TCRdb copy is restricted to in-frame clones and leaves out a portion. The sample contains about 5,300 clones, roughly 91% of which appear only once. The TCR comes from an adult with non-small cell lung cancer. Some clones in this sample may be carry-over from other donors' samples. The sequences come from blood, collected after neoadjuvant nivolumab, alone or with ipilimumab, at or shortly before surgery.

The CDR3 spells CASSVATGGGQPQHF. CDR3 DNA: TGTGCCAGCAGTGTCGCGACAGGGGGCGGTCAGCCCCAGCATTTT. The V gene is TRBV6-6, the J gene TRBJ1-5; the match to TRBD1 covers 10 bases. This CDR3 is 15 amino acids long. Losses at the gene ends were 5 bases for V and 6 bases for J; bases not matched to a gene: 7. Germline V gene sequence: CDR1 MNHNY, CDR2 SVGAGI (reference sequence).